This T cell receptor beta chain was retrieved from a study of post-analysis software for immune sequencing data. On the study more broadly: Multiple sclerosis in the patients followed relapsing-remitting, secondary progressive and progressive-relapsing courses. Findings and caveats of the study: In patients, TRBV5-6, TRBV5-1 and TRBV20-1 belonged to four or five TRBV segments found more frequently than in controls. Samples from one preparation batch, clustered by F measure, grouped strongly together. Significantly decreased normalized Chao1 diversity was recorded for multiple sclerosis patients relative to controls.

Ten or more counts support this clonotype. Its antigen is unidentified. Unique molecular identifiers were present in the TCR beta cDNA libraries. TCRdb used MiXCR to reprocess the PCR reads, holding one entry per CDR3 protein. The table lists around 180,000 distinct CDR3 sequences, around 28% of them singletons. The CDR3 is made up of 16 amino acids. Germline lookup yields CDR1 MDHEN and CDR2 SYDVKM. Trimming pared 5 bases from V and 1 base from J, leaving 16 bases between. This chain joins TRBV28 and TRBJ2-3, with unresolved D. The specimen sequenced was blood. The sequence was obtained from a girl aged 5-17 years with multiple sclerosis. The CDR3 loop reads CASSPPRNLGTDTQYF. The CDR3 DNA sequence: TGTGCCAGCAGTCCGCCCCGTAACTTGGGCACAGATACGCAGTATTTT. Complete variable domain (other parts from reference TRBV28 and TRBJ2-3): DVKVTQSSRYLVKRTGEKVFLECVQDMDHENMFWYRQDPGLGLRLIYFSYDVKMKEKGDIPEGYSVSREKKERFSLILESASTNQTSMYLCASSPPRNLGTDTQYFGPGTRLTVL.